Below, one TCR beta chain is given with its context. Methods used by the authors: Nucleated cell number was recorded as an estimate derived from reference gene primer amplification. The method was immunoSEQ multiplex PCR; TCRdb's version includes in-frame clones alone and lacks a portion of them. The V and J calls and clone size are taken from that table; D and trimming were inferred from the DNA. The table includes 95,000 to 110,000 clones, 70% to 90% detected once. This CDR3 spans 13 amino acids. Trimming removed 6 bases at V and 0 bases at J, with 6 bases between. Germline V gene sequence: CDR1 SNHLY, CDR2 FYNNEI. The data were obtained in a study of blood T cell repertoires in COVID-19. Whole-study context: Collection of acute and convalescent COVID-19 samples took place in the United States, Italy and Spain. T cells, B-cell-depleted T cells, or PBMCs provided the cDNA or gDNA that served as material.

The rearrangement links TRBV2 to TRBJ2-1; no reliable D call. This TCR derives from a man aged 50 to 60 in a cohort sampled during active COVID-19. The sequenced sample consisted of peripheral blood. The CDR3 here is CASRENSYNEQFF. The DNA for the CDR3 is TGTGCCAGCAGGGAGAACTCCTACAATGAGCAGTTCTTC.